This entry is about one TCR beta chain. This specimen comes from a study of blood T cell repertoires in COVID-19. Repertoires were generated with immunoSEQ multiplex PCR, while TCRdb's copy carries only in-frame clones and drops some. The repertoire holds about 210,000 clones, with almost 85% as singletons. The sequenced sample was peripheral blood. This TCR derives from a woman aged 45-65 years with active or convalescent COVID-19.

In nucleotides, the CDR3 is TGTGCCAGCAGTGAAGGGGCCTTCTCTGGAAACACCATATATTTT. It translates to CASSEGAFSGNTIYF. The gene calls are TRBV6-1 and TRBJ1-3; D gene unclear. The CDR3 length is 15 residues. With 1 base removed from V and 0 bases from J, the gap between germline ends came to 7 bases. Looked up from germline, CDR1 is MNHNS and CDR2 is SASEGT.